Below, 15 T cell receptor beta chains from the same sample are listed, as sequenced in a study of glioma-infiltrating T cells after dendritic cell vaccination. TCRdb's copy holds only in-frame clones and misses some; the assay was immunoSEQ multiplex PCR. The profile covers 95,000 to 110,000 clones, with 80% to 90% appearing a single time and approximately 12% taken by the ten largest. The sample consisted of blood, taken before dendritic cell vaccination. Receptors originate from a human donor with glioblastoma.

This sequence joins TRBV15 and TRBJ1-3; D may be TRBD1 (6 bases). With 3 bases removed from V and 0 bases from J, the gap between germline ends came to 24 bases. The V gene's germline CDR1 is LNHNV and CDR2 YYDKDF (reference sequence). This CDR3 contains 20 residues. Written as DNA, the CDR3 is TGTGCCACCAGCAGCTTCGGACAGCAGGACCCTATCAGCTCTGGAAACACCATATATTTT. It translates to CATSSFGQQDPISSGNTIYF.

CDR3 DNA sequence: TGTGCCAGCACCATGCGGGGAGGCGGGCAGCCCCAGCATTTT. Amino acids: CASTMRGGGQPQHF. The rearrangement links TRBV6-1 to TRBJ1-5; D ambiguous. CDR1 is MNHNS and CDR2 is SASEGT in the germline V gene. This CDR3 region has 14 residues. Trimming removed 7 bases at V and 7 bases at J, with 17 bases between.

The chain is built from TRBV6-5 and TRBJ2-7; the match to TRBD1 covers 7 bases. Germline V gene lookup returns CDR1 MNHEY and CDR2 SVGAGI. The junction had 4 bases not matched to a gene; V was cut back by 8 bases and J by 0 bases. The CDR3 loop spans 13 amino acids. The CDR3 nucleotides are TGTGCCAGCGAAGGGGACAGCTCCTACGAGCAGTACTTC. Amino acid sequence: CASEGDSSYEQYF.

This rearrangement joins TRBV11-3 to TRBJ2-1, with 13 bases lining up with TRBD2. Germline values: CDR1 SGHNT, CDR2 YENEEA. This CDR3 has 15 residues. V shed 3 bases, J shed 7 bases, and the junction held 3 bases outside the gene matches. This CDR3 reads CASSFGTSGVNEQFF. Written as DNA, the CDR3 is TGTGCCAGCAGCTTCGGGACTAGCGGGGTAAATGAGCAGTTCTTC.

V is TRBV9 and J is TRBJ1-4; maybe TRBD1 (6 bases). Looked up from germline, CDR1 is SGDLS and CDR2 is YYNGEE. V lost 2 bases to trimming and J lost 7 bases, with 18 bases between them. The CDR3 spans 16 residues. In DNA form, the CDR3 reads TGTGCCAGCAGCGTGGGGGTCGGGGGGGCAGGTGAAAAACTGTTTTTT. It translates to CASSVGVGGAGEKLFF.

The V gene is TRBV4-1, the J gene TRBJ2-7, with 7 bases aligning to TRBD1. The length of the CDR3 is 15 residues. CDR1 MGHRA and CDR2 YSYEKL come from the germline V gene. V trimming: 1 base; J trimming: 2 bases; junction bases outside the gene matches: 5. CDR3 sequence: CASSQGGQAPYEQYF. DNA for the CDR3: TGCGCCAGCAGCCAAGGCGGACAGGCCCCCTACGAGCAGTACTTC.

V gene TRBV29-1 combines with J gene TRBJ2-5, with 10 positions matching TRBD2. This CDR3 region has 15 residues. Germline V gene sequence: CDR1 SQVTM, CDR2 ANQGSEA. Trimming took 4 bases from V and 2 from J; bases not matched to a gene: 7. The CDR3 protein is CSVGERGGGQETQYF. Written as DNA, the CDR3 is TGCAGCGTTGGAGAGCGGGGGGGCGGGCAAGAGACCCAGTACTTC.

This chain uses TRBV6-5 with TRBJ1-2; 8 bases match TRBD1. Germline trimming cut 4 bases from V and 7 bases from J; bases unmatched to any gene: 2. Germline CDR1 MNHEY, CDR2 SVGAGI. The CDR3 runs to 12 residues. CDR3 region: CASSLDRGGYTF. For the CDR3, the DNA is TGTGCCAGCAGTTTAGACAGGGGTGGCTACACCTTC.

The rearrangement uses TRBV9 and TRBJ2-2, with D perhaps TRBD2 (7 bases). Trimming shortened V by 3 bases and J by 5 bases, and 17 bases separated the two germline ends. The CDR3 contains 16 residues. Germline V gives CDR1 SGDLS, CDR2 YYNGEE. The CDR3 DNA sequence: TGTGCCAGCAGCGGAGCCGGGGGGCGGTGGACCGGGGAGCTGTTTTTT. Its protein product is CASSGAGGRWTGELFF.

The chain is built from TRBV7-6 and TRBJ1-4; 12 positions agree with TRBD1. The CDR3 has 15 amino acids. The J segment lost 6 bases and the V segment lost 5 bases, leaving 4 bases of the junction unmatched. CDR1 is SGHVS, CDR2 FNYEAQ, per germline. This CDR3 reads CASSPRDRGHEKLFF. The CDR3 DNA reads as TGTGCCAGCAGCCCACGGGACAGGGGGCATGAAAAACTGTTTTTT.

The chain joins TRBV7-6 to TRBJ2-2; D perhaps matches TRBD1 (6 bases). This CDR3 region has 13 residues. The V gene's germline CDR1 is SGHVS and CDR2 FNYEAQ. V was shortened by 6 bases and J by 5 bases, with 10 bases between the two germline ends. The CDR3 nucleotides are TGTGCCAGCAGTTACAGGGCTACCGGGGAGCTGTTTTTT. It yields the protein CASSYRATGELFF.

This clone has only one observation. The V gene is TRBV5-6, the J gene TRBJ2-2; 7 bases match TRBD1. This CDR3 has 15 residues. Germline CDR1 is SGHDT and CDR2 is YYEEEE. With 0 bases clipped from V and 4 bases from J, the junction kept 3 bases outside the gene matches. The CDR3 nucleotides read TGTGCCAGCAGCTTGGTAGGGGGCGCCACCGGGGAGCTGTTTTTT. This sequence encodes CASSLVGGATGELFF.

This chain links TRBV27 with TRBJ2-2, with D perhaps matching TRBD1 (5 bases). Looked up from germline, CDR1 is MNHEY and CDR2 is SMNVEV (reference sequence). The CDR3 spans 13 residues. With 7 bases removed from V and 5 bases from J, the gap between germline ends came to 11 bases. The CDR3 coding sequence is TGTGCCAGCAACCAGGGCTGGACCGGGGAGCTGTTTTTT. It encodes CASNQGWTGELFF.

In this sample, this clone turned up once. Its ends do not fully match the called genes, so a read error is possible. V and J are TRBV7-7 and TRBJ2-7, with D possibly TRBD2 on 5 matching bases. Per the germline V gene, CDR1 is SSHAT and CDR2 is FNYEAQ (reference sequence). The CDR3 consists of 13 residues. Here the CDR3 DNA reads TGTGCTAGCAGCCCGGGGATTAAATACGAGCAGTACTTC. Amino acids: CASSPGIKYEQYF.

The chain links TRBV5-1 to TRBJ2-1, with TRBD2 as a possible D gene (6 bases). The CDR3 runs to 15 residues. Germline V gives CDR1 SGHRS, CDR2 YFSETQ. V lost 2 bases, J lost 8 bases, and 17 bases lay in between. CDR3 sequence: CASSFGGANRDEQFF. As DNA, the CDR3 is TGCGCCAGCAGCTTTGGAGGGGCCAACCGCGATGAGCAGTTCTTC.